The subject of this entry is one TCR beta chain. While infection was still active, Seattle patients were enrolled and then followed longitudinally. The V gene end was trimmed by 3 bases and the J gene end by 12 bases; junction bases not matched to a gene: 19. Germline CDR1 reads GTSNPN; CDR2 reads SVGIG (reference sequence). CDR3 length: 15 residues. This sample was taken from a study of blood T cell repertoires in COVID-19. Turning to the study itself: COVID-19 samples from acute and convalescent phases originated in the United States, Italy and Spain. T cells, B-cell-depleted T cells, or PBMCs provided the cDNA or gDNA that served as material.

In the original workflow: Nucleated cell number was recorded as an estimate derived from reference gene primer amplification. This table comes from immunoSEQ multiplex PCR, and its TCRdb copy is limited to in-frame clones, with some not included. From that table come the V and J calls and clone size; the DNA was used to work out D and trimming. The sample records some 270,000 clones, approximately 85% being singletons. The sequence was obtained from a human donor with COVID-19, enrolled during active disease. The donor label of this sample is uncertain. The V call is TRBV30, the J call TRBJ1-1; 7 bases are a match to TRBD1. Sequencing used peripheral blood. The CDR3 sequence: CAWSKPRDSFAISFF. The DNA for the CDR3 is TGTGCCTGGAGCAAACCCCGGGACAGTTTTGCAATTTCTTTCTTT.